The sample holds many counts of the clone carrying this TCR beta chain. The antigen is unknown. This entry is derived from a study of regulatory T cells in long-lasting Graves disease. Time point in this sample: newly diagnosed GD, antithyroid drugs for less than 3 months. The TCR library was made from RNA extracted from PBMCs. One endocrinology department in Xi'an, China, was where patients came from. Findings of the study overall: Few sampled subjects may have lowered accuracy. Preferential use of TRBV28, TRBJ1-2 and TRBJ2-5 was seen in persistent disease.

TCR beta libraries were built with iRepertoire HTBI primers and Arm-PCR of CDR3 regions. TCRdb reprocessed the multiplex PCR reads with MiXCR, giving one entry per CDR3 protein. The data hold approximately 540,000 distinct CDR3 sequences, with more than 10% observed a single time. The CDR3 runs to 14 residues. CDR1 LGHNA and CDR2 YSLEER come from the germline V gene. Trimming removed 0 bases at V and 0 bases at J, with 5 bases between. This same sample was also taken into another study, of T cells in Graves' hyperthyroidism and ophthalmopathy.

The chain is built from TRBV4-3 and TRBJ2-5; D unclear. This receptor was identified in a woman in her 30s with Graves disease. Sequenced here: peripheral blood mononuclear cells (PBMCs), sampled at new diagnosis, from a patient treated with antithyroid drugs. The chain's CDR3 is CASSQDRYQETQYF. For the CDR3, the DNA is TGCGCCAGCAGCCAAGACAGGTACCAAGAGACCCAGTACTTC.